Described below is a single TCR beta chain sequence and its context. The antigen remains unidentified. This specimen comes from a study of T cell clonotyping in hematopoietic cell transplantation. At the level of the study: Pretransplant recipient samples were taken after cytoreduction.

Data came from immunoSEQ multiplex PCR; TCRdb stores just in-frame clones and leaves some out. In the table there are 25,000 to 30,000 clones, roughly 91% of which are singletons. The CDR3 has 11 amino acids. CDR1 DFQATT and CDR2 SNEGSKA come from the germline V gene (reference sequence). Trimming removed 3 bases from V and 5 bases from J, with 7 bases in between. Time point in this sample: recipient sample about 28 days before transplant, after cytoreduction. Recipient blood drawn about 28 days pretransplant and days 30, 100, 180 after. Study-wide points: Recipient TCR diversity dropped after transplant; expanded clonotypes rose from day 30 to 180. Higher Inverse Simpson Index values in graft donor and pretransplant recipient predicted broader posttransplant TCR diversity.

The rearrangement links TRBV20-1 to TRBJ2-5; D gene uncertain. The sequences come from peripheral blood mononuclear cells, collected before stem cell transplant. The TCR sequence derives from a man over 45 with acute myeloid leukemia. Some clones in this sample may be carry-over from other donors' samples. The chain's CDR3 is CSASWVETQYF. As DNA, the CDR3 is TGCAGTGCTAGTTGGGTGGAGACCCAGTACTTC.